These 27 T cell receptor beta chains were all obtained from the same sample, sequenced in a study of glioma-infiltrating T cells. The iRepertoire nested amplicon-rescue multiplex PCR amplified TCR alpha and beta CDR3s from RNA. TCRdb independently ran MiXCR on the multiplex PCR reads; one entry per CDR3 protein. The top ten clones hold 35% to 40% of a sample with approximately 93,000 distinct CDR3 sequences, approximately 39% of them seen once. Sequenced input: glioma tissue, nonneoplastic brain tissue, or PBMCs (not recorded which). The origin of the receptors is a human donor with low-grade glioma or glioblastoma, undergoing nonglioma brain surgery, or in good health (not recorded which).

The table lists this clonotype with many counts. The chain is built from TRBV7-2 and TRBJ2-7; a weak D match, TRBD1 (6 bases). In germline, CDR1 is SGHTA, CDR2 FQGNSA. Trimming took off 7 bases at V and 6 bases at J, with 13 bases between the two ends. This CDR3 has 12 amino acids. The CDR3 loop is CASTSQGIEQYF. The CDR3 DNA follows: TGTGCCAGCACCTCACAGGGAATCGAGCAGTACTTC.

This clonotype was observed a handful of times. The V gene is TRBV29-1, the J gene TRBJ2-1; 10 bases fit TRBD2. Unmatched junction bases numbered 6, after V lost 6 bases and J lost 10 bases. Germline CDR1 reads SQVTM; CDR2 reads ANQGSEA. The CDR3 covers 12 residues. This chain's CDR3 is CSVLTSGREQFF. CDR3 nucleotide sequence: TGCAGCGTCCTGACTAGCGGGCGAGAGCAGTTCTTC.

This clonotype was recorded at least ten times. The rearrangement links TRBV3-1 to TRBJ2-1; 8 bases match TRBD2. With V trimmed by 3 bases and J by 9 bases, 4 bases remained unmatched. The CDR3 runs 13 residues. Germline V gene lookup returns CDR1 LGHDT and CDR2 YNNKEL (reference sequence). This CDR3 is CASSQPGLAEQFF. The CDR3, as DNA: TGTGCCAGCAGCCAGCCCGGACTAGCTGAGCAGTTCTTC.

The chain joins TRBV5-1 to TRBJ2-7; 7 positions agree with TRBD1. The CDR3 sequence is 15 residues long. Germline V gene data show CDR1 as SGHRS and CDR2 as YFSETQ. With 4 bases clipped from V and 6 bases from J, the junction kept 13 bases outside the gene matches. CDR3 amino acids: CASSNRTGRACEQYF. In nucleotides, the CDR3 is TGCGCCAGCAGCAACCGGACAGGTAGGGCCTGCGAGCAGTACTTC.

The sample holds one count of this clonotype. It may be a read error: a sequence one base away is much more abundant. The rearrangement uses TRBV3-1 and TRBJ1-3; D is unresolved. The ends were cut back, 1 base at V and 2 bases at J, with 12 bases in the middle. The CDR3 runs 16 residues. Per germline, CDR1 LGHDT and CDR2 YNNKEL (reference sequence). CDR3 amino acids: CASSQVTAATGNTIYF. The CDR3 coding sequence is TGTGCCAGCAGCCAAGTAACGGCAGCCACTGGAAACACCATATATTTT.

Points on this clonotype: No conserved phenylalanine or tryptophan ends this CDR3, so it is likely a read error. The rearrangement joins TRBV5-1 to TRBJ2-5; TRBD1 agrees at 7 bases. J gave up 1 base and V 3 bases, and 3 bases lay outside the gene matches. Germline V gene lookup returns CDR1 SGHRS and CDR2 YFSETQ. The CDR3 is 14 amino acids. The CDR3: CASSSRTGQETQYS. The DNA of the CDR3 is TGCGCCAGCAGCTCTAGGACAGGCCAAGAGACCCAGTACTCC.

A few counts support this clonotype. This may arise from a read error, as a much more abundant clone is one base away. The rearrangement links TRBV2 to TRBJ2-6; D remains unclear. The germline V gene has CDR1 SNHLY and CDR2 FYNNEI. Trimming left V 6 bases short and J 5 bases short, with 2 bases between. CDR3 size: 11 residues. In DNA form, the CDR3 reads TGTGCCAGCAGAAGGGCCAACGTCCTGACTTTC. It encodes CASRRANVLTF.

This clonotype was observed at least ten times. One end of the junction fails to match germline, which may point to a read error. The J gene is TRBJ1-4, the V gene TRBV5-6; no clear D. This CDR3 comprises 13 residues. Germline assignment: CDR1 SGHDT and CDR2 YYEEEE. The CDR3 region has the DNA TGTGCCAGCAGCACGGACTTGGATGAGAAACTGTTTTTT. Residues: CASSTDLDEKLFF.

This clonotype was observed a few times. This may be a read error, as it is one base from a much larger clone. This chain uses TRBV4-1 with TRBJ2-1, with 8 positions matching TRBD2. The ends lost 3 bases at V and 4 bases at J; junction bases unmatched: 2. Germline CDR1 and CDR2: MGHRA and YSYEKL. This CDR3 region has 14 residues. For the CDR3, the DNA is TGCGCCAGCAGCCACGGGGGGGTATACAATGAGCAGTTCTTC. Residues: CASSHGGVYNEQFF.

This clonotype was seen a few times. CDR3 loop: CSAAGVLTGGYTF. Written as DNA, the CDR3 is TGCAGCGCGGCGGGGGTCCTCACGGGGGGCTACACCTTC. This chain joins TRBV29-1 and TRBJ1-2, with D maybe TRBD1 (5 bases). The germline CDR1 and CDR2 sequences are SQVTM and ANQGSEA. The CDR3 runs to 13 residues. The germline V and J ends were trimmed by 7 bases and 8 bases, with 20 bases remaining between them.

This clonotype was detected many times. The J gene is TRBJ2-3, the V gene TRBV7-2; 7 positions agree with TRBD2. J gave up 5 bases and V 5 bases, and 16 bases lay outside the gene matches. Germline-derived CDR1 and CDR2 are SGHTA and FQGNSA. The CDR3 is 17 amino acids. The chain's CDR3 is CASSPSGSSRRGDTQYF. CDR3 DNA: TGTGCCAGCAGCCCTAGCGGCTCATCTCGACGGGGAGATACGCAGTATTTT.

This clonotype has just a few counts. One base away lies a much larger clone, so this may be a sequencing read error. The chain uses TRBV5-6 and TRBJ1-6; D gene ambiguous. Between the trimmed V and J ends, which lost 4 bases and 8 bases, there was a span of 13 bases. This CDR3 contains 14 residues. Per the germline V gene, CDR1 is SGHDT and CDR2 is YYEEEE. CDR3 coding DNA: TGTGCCAGCAGCCCTACAGTCAATGATTCACCCCTCCACTTT. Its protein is CASSPTVNDSPLHF.

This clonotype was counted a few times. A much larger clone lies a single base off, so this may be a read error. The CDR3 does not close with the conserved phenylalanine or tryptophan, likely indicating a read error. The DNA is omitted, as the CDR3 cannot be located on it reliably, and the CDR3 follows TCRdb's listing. CDR3 sequence: CATSDSTDRALYV. The rearrangement uses TRBV24-1 and TRBJ2-3; TRBD1, the table's D call, was not compared with the DNA. The CDR3 totals 13 residues, both ends included. The germline V gene has CDR1 KGHDR and CDR2 SFDVKD.

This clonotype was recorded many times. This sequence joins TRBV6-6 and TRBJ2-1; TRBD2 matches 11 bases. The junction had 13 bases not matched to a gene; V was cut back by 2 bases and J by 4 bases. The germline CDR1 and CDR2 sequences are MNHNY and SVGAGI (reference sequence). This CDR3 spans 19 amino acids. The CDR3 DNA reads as TGTGCCAGCAGTTACCCCCACCTCGGTAGCGGGAGGGCTTACAATGAGCAGTTCTTC. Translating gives CASSYPHLGSGRAYNEQFF.

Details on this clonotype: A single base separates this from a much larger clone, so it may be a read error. CDR3 residues: CASKVGGSPYEQYF. The CDR3 DNA sequence: TGTGCCAGCAAGGTGGGCGGGAGTCCCTACGAGCAGTACTTC. This chain joins TRBV12-3 or TRBV12-4 and TRBJ2-7; 7 bases are shared with TRBD2. This CDR3 comprises 14 residues. J lost 2 bases, V lost 7 bases, and 8 bases had no gene match.

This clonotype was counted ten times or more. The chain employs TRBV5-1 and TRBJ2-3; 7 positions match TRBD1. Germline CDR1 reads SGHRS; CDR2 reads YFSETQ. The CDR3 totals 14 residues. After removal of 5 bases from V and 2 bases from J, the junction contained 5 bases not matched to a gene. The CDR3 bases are TGCGCCAGCAGTATACAGGGGCCCACAGATACGCAGTATTTT. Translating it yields CASSIQGPTDTQYF.

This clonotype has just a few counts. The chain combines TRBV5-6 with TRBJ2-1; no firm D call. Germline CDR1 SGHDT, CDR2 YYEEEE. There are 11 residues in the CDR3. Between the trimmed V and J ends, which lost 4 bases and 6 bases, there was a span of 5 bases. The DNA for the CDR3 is TGTGCCAGCAGCCTTTTCAATGAGCAGTTCTTC. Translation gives CASSLFNEQFF. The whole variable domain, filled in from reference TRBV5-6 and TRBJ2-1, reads DAGVTQSPTHLIKTRGQQVTLRCSPKSGHDTVSWYQQALGQGPQFIFQYYEEEERQRGNFPDRFSGHQFPNYSSELNVNALLLGDSALYLCASSLFNEQFFGPGTRLTVL.

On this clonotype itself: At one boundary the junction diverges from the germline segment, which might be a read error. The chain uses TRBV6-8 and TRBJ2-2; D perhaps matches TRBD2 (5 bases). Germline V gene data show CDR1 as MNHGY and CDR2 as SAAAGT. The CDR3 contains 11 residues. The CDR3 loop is CACSGTGEPFF. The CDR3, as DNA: TGTGCCTGCTCAGGCACTGGGGAGCCGTTTTTT.

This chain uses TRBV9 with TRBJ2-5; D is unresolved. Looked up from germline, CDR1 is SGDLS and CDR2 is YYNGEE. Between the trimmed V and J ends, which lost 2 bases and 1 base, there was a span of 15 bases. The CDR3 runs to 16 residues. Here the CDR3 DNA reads TGTGCCAGCAGCGTGCCCCTGGAGAAGCCCCAAGAGACCCAGTACTTC. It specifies CASSVPLEKPQETQYF.

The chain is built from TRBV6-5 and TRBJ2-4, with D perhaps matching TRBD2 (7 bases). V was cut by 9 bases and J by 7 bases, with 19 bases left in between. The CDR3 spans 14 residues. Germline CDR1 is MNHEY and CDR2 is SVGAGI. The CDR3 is CARGVGGAQNIQYF. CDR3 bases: TGTGCCAGAGGCGTTGGGGGGGCCCAGAACATTCAGTACTTC.

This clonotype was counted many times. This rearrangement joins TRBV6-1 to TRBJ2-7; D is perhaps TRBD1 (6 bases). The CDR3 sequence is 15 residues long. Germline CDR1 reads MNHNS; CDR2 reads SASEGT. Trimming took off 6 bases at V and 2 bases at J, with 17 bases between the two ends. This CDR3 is CASSSSPTGAYEQYF. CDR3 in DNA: TGTGCCAGCAGCTCCTCACCGACAGGCGCCTACGAGCAGTACTTC.

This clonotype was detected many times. The CDR3 DNA follows: TGTGCCAGTAGTATTAGTTACAGCATTAATGAGCAGTTCTTC. Translated, it gives CASSISYSINEQFF. V is TRBV19 and J is TRBJ2-1; D gene ambiguous. Germline CDR1 reads LNHDA; CDR2 reads SQIVND (reference sequence). The CDR3 spans 14 residues. The V end lost 3 bases, the J end lost 7 bases, and 13 bases lay between the germline ends.

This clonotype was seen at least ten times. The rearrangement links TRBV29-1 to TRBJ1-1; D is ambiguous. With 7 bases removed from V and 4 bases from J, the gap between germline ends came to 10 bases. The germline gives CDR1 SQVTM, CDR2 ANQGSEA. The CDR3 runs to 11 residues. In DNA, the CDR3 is TGCAGCGCGGTTGAACTCACTGAAGCTTTCTTT. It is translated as CSAVELTEAFF.

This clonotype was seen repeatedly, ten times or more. CDR3 sequence (DNA): TGTGCCAGCAGTTCAGGACAGCAAGAGACCCAGTACTTC. Amino acid sequence: CASSSGQQETQYF. V gene TRBV6-2 or TRBV6-3 combines with J gene TRBJ2-5; the D gene is possibly TRBD1 (6 bases). This CDR3 spans 13 amino acids. CDR1 is MNHEY, CDR2 SVGEGT, per germline. V was pared by 4 bases and J by 2 bases, with 8 bases between.

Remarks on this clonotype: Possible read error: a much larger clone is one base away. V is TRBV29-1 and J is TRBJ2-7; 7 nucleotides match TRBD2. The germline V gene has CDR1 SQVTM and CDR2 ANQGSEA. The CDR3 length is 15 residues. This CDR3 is CSVATPSGLSCEQYF. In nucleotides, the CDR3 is TGCAGCGTCGCTACCCCTAGCGGCCTATCCTGCGAGCAGTACTTC.

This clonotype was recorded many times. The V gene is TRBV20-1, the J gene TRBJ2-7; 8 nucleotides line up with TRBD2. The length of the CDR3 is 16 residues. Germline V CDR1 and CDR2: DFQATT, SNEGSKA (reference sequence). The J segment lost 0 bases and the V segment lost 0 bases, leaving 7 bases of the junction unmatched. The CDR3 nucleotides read TGCAGTGCTAGAGATCTGAGCGGGAGCTCCTCCTACGAGCAGTACTTC. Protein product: CSARDLSGSSSYEQYF.

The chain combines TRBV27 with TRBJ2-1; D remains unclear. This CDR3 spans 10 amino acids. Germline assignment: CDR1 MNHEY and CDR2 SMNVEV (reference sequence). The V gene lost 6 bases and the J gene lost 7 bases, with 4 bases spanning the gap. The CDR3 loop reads CASRGNEQFF. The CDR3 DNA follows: TGTGCCAGCAGGGGAAATGAGCAGTTCTTC.